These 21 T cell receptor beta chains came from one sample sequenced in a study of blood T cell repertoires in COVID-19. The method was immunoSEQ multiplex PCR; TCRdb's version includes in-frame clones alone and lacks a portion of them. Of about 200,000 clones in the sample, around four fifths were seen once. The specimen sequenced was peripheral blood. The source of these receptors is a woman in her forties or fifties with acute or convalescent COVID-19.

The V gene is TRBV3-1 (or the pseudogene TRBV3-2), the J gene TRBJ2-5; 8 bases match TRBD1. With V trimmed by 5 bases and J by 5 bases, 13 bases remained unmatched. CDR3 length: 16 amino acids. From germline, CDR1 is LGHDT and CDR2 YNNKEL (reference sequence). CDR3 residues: CASSSPGRGQWETQYF. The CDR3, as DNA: TGTGCCAGCAGCTCCCCCGGCAGGGGGCAGTGGGAGACCCAGTACTTC.

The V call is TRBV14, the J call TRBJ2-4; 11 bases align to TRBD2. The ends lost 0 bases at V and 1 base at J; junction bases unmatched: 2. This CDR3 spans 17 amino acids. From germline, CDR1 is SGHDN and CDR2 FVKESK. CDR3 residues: CASSQDSSGRAKNIQYF. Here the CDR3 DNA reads TGTGCCAGCAGCCAAGACTCTAGCGGGAGGGCCAAAAACATTCAGTACTTC.

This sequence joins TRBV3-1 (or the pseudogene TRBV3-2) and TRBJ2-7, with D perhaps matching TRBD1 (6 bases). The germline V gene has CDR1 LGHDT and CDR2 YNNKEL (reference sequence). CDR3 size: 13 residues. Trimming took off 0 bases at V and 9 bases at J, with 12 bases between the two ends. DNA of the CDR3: TGTGCCAGCAGCCAAGATCAAGTCAGGGGGCAGTACTTC. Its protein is CASSQDQVRGQYF.

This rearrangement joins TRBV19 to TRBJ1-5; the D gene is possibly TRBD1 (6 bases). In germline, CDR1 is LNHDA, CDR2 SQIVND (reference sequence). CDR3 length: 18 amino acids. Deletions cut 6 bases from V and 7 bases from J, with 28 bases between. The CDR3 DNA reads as TGTGCCAGTAGGCCTCGCCGTACGGAGCGGGGGCCGGGACAGCCCCAGCATTTT. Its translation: CASRPRRTERGPGQPQHF.

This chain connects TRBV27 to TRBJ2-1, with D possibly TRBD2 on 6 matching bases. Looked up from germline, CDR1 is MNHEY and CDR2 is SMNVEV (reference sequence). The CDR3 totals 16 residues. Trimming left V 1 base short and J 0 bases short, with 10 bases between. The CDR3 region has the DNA TGTGCCAGCAGTTTATACGGGGGAAGCTCCTACAATGAGCAGTTCTTC. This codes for CASSLYGGSSYNEQFF.

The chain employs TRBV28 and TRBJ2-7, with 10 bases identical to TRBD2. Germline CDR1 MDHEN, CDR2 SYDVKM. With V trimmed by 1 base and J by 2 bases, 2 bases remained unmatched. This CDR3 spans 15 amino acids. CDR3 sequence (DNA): TGTGCCAGCAGTTTATTTAGCGGGAGGCCCTACGAGCAGTACTTC. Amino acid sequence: CASSLFSGRPYEQYF.

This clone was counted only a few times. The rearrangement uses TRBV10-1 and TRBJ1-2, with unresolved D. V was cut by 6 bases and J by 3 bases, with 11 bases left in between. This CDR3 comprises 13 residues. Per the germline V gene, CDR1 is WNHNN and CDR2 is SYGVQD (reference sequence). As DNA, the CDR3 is TGCGCCAGCAGGGCGGGGTTTTACTATGGCTACACCTTC. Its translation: CASRAGFYYGYTF.

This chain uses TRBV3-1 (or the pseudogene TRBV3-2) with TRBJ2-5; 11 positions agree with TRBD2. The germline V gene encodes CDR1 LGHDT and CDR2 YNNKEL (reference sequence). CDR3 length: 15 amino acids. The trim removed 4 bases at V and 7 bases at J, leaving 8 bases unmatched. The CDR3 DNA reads TGTGCCAGCAGCCCGACTAGCGGGACCGGGGCGACCCAGTACTTC. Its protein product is CASSPTSGTGATQYF.

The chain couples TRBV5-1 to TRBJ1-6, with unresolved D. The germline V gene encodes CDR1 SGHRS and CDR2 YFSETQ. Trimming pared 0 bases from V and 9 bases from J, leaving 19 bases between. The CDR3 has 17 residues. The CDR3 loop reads CASSLVPDTMLGSPLHF. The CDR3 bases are TGCGCCAGCAGCTTGGTGCCCGATACTATGTTGGGTTCACCCCTCCACTTT.

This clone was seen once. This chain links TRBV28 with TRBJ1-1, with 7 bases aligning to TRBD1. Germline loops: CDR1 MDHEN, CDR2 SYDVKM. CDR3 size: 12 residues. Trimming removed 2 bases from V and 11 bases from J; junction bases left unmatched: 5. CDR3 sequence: CASSLRRGYAFF. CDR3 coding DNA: TGTGCCAGCAGTTTACGCAGGGGGTATGCTTTCTTT.

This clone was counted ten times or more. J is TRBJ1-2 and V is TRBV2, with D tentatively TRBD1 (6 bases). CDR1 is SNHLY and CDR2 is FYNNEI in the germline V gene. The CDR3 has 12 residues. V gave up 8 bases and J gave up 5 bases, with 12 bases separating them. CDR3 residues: CASDQGNYGYTF. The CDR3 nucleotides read TGTGCCAGCGATCAGGGGAATTATGGCTACACCTTC.

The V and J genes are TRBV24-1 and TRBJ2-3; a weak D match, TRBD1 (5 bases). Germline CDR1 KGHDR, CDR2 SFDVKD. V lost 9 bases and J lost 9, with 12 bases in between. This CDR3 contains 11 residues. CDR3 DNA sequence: TGTGCCACCGCTACAGGCCCCACGCAGTATTTT. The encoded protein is CATATGPTQYF.

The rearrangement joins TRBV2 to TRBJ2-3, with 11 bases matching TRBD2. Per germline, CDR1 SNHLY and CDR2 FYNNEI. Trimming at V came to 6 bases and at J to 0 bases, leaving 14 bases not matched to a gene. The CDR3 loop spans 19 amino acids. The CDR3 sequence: CASRDGTSGTFPSTDTQYF. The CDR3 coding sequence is TGTGCCAGCAGAGACGGGACTAGCGGAACCTTCCCTAGCACAGATACGCAGTATTTT. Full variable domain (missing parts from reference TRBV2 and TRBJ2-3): EPEVTQTPSHQVTQMGQEVILRCVPISNHLYFYWYRQILGQKVEFLVSFYNNEISEKSEIFDDQFSVERPDGSNFTLKIRSTKLEDSAMYFCASRDGTSGTFPSTDTQYFGPGTRLTVL.

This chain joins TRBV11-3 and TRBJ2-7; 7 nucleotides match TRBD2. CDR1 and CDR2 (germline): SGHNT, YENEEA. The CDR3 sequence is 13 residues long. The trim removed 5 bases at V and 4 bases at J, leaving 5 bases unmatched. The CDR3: CASSPRGEYEQYF. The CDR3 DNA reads TGTGCCAGCAGCCCCCGGGGGGAGTACGAGCAGTACTTC.

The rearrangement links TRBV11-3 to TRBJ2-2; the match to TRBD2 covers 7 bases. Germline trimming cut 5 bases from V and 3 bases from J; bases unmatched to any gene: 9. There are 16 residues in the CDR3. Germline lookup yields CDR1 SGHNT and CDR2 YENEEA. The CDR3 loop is CASSPGRGEYTGELFF. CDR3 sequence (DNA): TGTGCCAGCAGCCCCGGACGGGGGGAGTACACCGGGGAGCTGTTTTTT.

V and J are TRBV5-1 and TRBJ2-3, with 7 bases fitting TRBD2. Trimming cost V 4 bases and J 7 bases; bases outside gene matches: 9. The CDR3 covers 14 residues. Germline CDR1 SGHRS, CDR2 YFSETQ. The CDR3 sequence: CASSPTASGNTQYF. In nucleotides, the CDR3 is TGCGCCAGCAGCCCGACCGCTAGCGGAAATACGCAGTATTTT.

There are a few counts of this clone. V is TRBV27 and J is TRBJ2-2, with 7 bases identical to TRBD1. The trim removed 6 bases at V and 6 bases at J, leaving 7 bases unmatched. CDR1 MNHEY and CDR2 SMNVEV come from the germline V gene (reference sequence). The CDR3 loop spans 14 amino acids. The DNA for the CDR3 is TGTGCCAGCAGGGCACAGGGGTTGGCCGGGGAGCTGTTTTTT. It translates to CASRAQGLAGELFF.

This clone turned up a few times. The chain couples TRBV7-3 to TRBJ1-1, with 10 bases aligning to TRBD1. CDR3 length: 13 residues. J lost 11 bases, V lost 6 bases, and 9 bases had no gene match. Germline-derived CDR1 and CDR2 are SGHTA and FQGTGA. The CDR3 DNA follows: TGTGCCAGCAGTCAGGACAGGGGGTATAGGGCTTTCTTT. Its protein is CASSQDRGYRAFF.

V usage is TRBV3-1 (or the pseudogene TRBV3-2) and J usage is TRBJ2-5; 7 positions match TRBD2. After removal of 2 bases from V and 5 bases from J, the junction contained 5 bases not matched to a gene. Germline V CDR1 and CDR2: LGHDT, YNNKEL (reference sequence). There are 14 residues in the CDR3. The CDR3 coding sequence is TGTGCCAGCAGCCAACGGGGCGGGAGTGAGACCCAGTACTTC. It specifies CASSQRGGSETQYF.

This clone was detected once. The DNA for the CDR3 is TGTGCCAGCAGCTTAGATGCTTACAGTGCTGAGCAGTTCTTC. Amino acid sequence: CASSLDAYSAEQFF. The rearrangement joins TRBV11-2 to TRBJ2-1; D unresolved. Trimming took 0 bases from V and 9 from J, leaving 12 bases between them. CDR1 is SGHAT and CDR2 is FQNNGV in the germline V gene. The CDR3 length is 14 residues.

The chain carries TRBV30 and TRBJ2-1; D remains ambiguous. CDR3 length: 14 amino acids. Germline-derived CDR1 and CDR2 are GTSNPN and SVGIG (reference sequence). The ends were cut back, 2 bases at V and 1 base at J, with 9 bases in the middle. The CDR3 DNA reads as TGTGCCTGGAGTCCCGGAGCTTCCTACAATGAGCAGTTCTTC. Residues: CAWSPGASYNEQFF.